This TCR beta chain derives from a study of siplizumab effects on memory and regulatory T cells. The study's findings and limits: The alloresponse seemed to draw substantially on naive T cells, which appeared more diverse than memory cells. Some alloreactive sequences were traceable to unstimulated CD4+ memory cells, and siplizumab significantly reduced them. Mappable alloreactive CD4+ clones averaged approximately 69% Treg-derived with siplizumab versus around 25% in controls. In siplizumab cultures, the suppressive function of proliferating Tregs remained unconfirmed.

TCRdb keeps only in-frame clones here, not all; method: immunoSEQ multiplex PCR. The sample lists around 97,000 clones, around 94% occurring once. Per germline, CDR1 SGHRS and CDR2 YFSETQ. This CDR3 spans 16 amino acids. The ends lost 4 bases at V and 3 bases at J; junction bases unmatched: 8. The sample holds one count of this clone. Antigen unknown. The chain combines TRBV5-1 with TRBJ2-7; 12 bases map to TRBD2. Material: non-Treg CD4+ T cells sorted from blood. The sequence derives from a human donor in good health. The CDR3 region is CASSPPRTSGIYEQYF. In DNA form, the CDR3 reads TGCGCCAGCAGCCCACCACGGACTAGCGGGATCTACGAGCAGTACTTC.